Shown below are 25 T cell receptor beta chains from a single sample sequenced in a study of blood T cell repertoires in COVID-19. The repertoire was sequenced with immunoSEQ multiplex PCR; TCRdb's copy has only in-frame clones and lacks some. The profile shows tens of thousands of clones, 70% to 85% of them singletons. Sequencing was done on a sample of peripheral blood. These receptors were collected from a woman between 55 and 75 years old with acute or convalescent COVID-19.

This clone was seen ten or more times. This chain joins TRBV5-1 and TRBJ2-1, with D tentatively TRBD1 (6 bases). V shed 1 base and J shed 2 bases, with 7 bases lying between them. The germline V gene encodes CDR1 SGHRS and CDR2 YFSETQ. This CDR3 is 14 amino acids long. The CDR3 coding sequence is TGCGCCAGCAGCTTGCAGGGGCCCTACAATGAGCAGTTCTTC. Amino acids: CASSLQGPYNEQFF.

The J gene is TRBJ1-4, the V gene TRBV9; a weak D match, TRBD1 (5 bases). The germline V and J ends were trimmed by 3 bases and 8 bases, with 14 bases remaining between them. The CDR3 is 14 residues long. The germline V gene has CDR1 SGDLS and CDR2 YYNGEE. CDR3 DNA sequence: TGTGCCAGCAGCGGCGGGACGGCCGTAGAAAAACTGTTTTTT. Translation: CASSGGTAVEKLFF.

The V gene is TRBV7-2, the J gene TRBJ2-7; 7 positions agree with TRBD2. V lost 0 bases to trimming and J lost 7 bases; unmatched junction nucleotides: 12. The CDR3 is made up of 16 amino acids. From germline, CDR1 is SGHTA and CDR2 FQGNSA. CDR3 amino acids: CASSLAGDGGGYEQYF. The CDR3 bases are TGTGCCAGCAGCTTAGCGGGAGATGGGGGGGGTTATGAGCAGTACTTC.

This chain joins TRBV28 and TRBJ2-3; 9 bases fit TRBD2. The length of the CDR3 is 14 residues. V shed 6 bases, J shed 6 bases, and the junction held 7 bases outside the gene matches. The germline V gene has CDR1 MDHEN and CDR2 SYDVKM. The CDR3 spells CASRRGGEGDTQYF. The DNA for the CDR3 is TGTGCCAGCAGACGCGGGGGGGAAGGGGATACGCAGTATTTT.

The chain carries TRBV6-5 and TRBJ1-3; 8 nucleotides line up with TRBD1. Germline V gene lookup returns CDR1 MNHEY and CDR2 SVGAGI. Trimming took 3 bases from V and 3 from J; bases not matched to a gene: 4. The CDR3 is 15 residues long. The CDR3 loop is CASSYGTGFGNTIYF. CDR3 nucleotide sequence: TGTGCCAGCAGTTATGGGACAGGCTTTGGAAACACCATATATTTT.

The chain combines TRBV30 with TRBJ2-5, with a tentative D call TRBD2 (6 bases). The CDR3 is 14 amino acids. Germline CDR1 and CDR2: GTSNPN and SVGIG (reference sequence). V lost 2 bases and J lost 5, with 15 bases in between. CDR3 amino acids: CAWSLRGGDETQYF. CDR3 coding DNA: TGTGCCTGGAGTCTCCGGGGAGGTGACGAGACCCAGTACTTC.

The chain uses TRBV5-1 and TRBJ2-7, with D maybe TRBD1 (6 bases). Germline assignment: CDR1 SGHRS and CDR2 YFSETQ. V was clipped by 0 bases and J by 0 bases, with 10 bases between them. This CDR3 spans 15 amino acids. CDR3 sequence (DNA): TGCGCCAGCAGCTTGGGGGACACCATCTCCTACGAGCAGTACTTC. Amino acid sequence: CASSLGDTISYEQYF.

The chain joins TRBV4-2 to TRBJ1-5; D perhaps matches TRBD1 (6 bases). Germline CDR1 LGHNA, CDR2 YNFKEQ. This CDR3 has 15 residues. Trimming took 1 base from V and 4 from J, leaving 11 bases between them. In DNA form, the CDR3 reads TGTGCCAGCAGCCAAGGAGGGGGAGGGAATCAGCCCCAGCATTTT. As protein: CASSQGGGGNQPQHF.

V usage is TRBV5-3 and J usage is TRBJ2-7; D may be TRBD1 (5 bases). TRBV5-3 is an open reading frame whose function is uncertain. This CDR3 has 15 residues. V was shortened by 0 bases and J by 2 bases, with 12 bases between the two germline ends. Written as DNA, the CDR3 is TGTGCCAGAAGCTTGGTTTCCAGGGAACCCTACGAGCAGTACTTC. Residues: CARSLVSREPYEQYF.

CDR3 loop: CASSRYRDGNYEQYF. The DNA for the CDR3 is TGCGCCAGCAGTCGCTACAGGGATGGGAACTACGAGCAGTACTTC. This rearrangement joins TRBV23-1 to TRBJ2-7, with D possibly matching TRBD1 (6 bases). TRBV23-1 is marked as an open reading frame, function uncertain. The CDR3 is 15 residues long. The V and J ends lost 4 bases and 3 bases respectively, with 16 bases between them.

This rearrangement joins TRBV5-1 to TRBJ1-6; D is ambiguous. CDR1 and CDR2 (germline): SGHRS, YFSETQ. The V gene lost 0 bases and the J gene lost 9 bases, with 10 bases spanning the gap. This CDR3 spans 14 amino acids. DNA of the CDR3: TGCGCCAGCAGCTTGGCCATCGGGAGTTCACCCCTCCACTTT. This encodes CASSLAIGSSPLHF.

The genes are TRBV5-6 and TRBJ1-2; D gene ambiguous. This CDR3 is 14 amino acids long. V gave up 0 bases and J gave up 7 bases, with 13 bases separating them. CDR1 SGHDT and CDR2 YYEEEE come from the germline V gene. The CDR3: CASSLGRQRGGYTF. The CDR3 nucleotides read TGTGCCAGCAGCTTGGGACGGCAACGAGGTGGCTACACCTTC.

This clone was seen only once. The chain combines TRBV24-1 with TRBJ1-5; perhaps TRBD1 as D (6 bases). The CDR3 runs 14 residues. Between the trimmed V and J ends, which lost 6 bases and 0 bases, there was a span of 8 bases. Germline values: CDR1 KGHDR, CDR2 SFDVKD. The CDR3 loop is CATSTGYSNQPQHF. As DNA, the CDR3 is TGTGCCACCAGTACAGGGTATAGCAATCAGCCCCAGCATTTT.

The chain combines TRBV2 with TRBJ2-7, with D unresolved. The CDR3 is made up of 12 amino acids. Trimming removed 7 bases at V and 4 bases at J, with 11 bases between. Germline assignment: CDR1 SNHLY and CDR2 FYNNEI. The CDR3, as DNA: TGTGCCAGCAATGGTAGAGAGTACGAGCAGTACTTC. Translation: CASNGREYEQYF.

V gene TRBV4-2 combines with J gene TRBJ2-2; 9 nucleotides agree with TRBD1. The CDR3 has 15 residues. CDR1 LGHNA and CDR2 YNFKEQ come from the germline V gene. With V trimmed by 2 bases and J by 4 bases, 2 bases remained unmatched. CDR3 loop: CASSQTGQGTGELFF. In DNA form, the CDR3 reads TGTGCCAGCAGCCAAACGGGACAGGGCACCGGGGAGCTGTTTTTT.

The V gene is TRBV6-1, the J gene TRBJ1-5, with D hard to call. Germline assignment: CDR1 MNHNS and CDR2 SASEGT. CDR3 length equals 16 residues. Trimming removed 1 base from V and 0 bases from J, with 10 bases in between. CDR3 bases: TGTGCCAGCAGTGAAGTCCTTCGGGGTAGCAATCAGCCCCAGCATTTT. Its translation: CASSEVLRGSNQPQHF.

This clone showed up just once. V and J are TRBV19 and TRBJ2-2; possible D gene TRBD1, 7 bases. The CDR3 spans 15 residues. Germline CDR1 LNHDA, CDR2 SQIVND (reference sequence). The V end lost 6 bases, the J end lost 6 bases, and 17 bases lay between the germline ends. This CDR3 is CASRVRQGGAGELFF. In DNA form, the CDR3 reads TGTGCCAGTAGGGTTCGACAGGGAGGCGCCGGGGAGCTGTTTTTT.

The CDR3 loop is CASRQGTDQPQHF. As DNA, the CDR3 is TGTGCCAGCAGGCAGGGGACCGATCAGCCCCAGCATTTT. V usage is TRBV12-3 or TRBV12-4 and J usage is TRBJ1-5, with D possibly being TRBD1 (6 bases). The length of the CDR3 is 13 residues. Trimming stripped 6 bases from V and 5 bases from J, with 11 bases between.

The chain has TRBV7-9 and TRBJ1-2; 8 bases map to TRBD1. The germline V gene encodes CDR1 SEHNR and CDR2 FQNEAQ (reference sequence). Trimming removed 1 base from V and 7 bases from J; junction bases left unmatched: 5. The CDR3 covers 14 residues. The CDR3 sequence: CASSLVTGGGGYTF. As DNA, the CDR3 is TGTGCCAGCAGCTTAGTCACAGGGGGAGGTGGCTACACCTTC.

The CDR3 loop is CASIPGEGFNQYF. CDR3 coding DNA: TGTGCCAGCATTCCCGGGGAGGGTTTTAATCAGTACTTC. The chain employs TRBV28 and TRBJ2-4, with 7 bases identical to TRBD2. Germline assignment: CDR1 MDHEN and CDR2 SYDVKM. The ends lost 7 bases at V and 12 bases at J; junction bases unmatched: 12. The CDR3 spans 13 residues.

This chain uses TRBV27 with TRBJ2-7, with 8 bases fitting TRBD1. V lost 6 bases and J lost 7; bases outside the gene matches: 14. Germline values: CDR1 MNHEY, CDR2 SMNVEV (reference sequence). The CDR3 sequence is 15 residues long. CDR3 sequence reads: CASRSPRTGSREQYF. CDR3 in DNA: TGTGCCAGCAGATCTCCTCGGACAGGGTCGAGAGAGCAGTACTTC.

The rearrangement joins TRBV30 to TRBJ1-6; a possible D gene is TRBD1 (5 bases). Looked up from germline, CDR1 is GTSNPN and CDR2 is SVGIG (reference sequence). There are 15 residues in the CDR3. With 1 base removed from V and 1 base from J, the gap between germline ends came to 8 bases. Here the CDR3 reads CAWSEAGSYNSPLHF. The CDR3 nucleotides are TGTGCCTGGAGTGAGGCAGGGTCCTATAATTCACCCCTCCACTTT.

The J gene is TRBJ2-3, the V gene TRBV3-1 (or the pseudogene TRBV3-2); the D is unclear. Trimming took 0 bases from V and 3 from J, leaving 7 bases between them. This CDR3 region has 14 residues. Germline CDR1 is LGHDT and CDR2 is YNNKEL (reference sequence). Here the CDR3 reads CASSQDSGTDTQYF. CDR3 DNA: TGTGCCAGCAGCCAAGATTCCGGTACAGATACGCAGTATTTT.

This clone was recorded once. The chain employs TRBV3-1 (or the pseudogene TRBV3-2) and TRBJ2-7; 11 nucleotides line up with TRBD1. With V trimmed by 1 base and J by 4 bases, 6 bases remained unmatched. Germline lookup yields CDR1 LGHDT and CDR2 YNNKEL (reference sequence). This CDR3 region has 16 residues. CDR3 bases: TGTGCCAGCAGCCAAGTACCGGGACAGGGGGTTTACGAGCAGTACTTC. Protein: CASSQVPGQGVYEQYF.

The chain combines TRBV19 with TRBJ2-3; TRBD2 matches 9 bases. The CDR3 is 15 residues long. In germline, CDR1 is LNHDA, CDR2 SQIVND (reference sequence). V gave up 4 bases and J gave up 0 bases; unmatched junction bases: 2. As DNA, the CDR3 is TGTGCCAGTAGTAAGCGGGGGGTTAGCACAGATACGCAGTATTTT. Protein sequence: CASSKRGVSTDTQYF.